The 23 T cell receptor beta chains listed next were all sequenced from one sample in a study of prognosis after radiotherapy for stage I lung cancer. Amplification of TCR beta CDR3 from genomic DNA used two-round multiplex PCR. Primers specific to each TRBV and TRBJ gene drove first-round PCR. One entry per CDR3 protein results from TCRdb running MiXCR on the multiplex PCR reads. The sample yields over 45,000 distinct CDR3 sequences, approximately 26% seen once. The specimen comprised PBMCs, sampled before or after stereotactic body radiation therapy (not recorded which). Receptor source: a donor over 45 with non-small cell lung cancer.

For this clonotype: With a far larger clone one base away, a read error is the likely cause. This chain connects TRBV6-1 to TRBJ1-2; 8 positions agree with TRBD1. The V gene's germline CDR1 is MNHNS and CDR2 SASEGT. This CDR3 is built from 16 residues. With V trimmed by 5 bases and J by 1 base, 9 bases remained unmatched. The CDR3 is CASSKTGDDLNYGYTF. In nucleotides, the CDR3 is TGTGCCAGCAGTAAGACAGGGGACGACCTTAACTATGGCTACACCTTC.

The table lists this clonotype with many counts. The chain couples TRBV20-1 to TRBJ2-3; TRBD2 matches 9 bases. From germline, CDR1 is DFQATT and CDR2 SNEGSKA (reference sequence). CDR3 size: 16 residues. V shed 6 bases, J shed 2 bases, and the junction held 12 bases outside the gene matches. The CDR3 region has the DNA TGCAGTGCCACCCACCGTAGCGGGGGAATCACAGATACGCAGTATTTT. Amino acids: CSATHRSGGITDTQYF.

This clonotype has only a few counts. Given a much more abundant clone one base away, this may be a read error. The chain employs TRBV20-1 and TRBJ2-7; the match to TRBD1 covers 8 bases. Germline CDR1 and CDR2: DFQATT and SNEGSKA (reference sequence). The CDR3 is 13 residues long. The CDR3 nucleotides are TGCAGTGCCGAAGCAGGGACAGGATACGAGCAGTGCTTC. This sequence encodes CSAEAGTGYEQCF.

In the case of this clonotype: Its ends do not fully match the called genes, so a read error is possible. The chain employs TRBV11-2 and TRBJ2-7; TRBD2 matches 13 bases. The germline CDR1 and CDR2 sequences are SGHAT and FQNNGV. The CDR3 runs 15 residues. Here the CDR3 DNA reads TGTGCCATCAGCCTAGGGACTAGCGGGGCCTACGAGCGGTACTTC. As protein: CAISLGTSGAYERYF.

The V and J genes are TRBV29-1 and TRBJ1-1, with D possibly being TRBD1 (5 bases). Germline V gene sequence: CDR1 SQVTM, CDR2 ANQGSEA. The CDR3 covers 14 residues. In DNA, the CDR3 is TGCAACGACGTTGGAGTGGACATGAACACTGAAGCTTTCTTT. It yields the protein CNDVGVDMNTEAFF.

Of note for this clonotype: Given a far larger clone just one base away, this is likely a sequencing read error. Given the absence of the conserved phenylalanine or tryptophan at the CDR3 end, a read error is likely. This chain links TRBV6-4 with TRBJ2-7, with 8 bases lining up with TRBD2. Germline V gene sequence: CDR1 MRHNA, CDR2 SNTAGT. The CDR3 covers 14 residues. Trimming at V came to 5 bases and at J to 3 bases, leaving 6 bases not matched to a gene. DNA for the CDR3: TGTGCCAGCAGTTACGGCGGGGGGAGCTACGAGCAGTACCTC. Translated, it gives CASSYGGGSYEQYL.

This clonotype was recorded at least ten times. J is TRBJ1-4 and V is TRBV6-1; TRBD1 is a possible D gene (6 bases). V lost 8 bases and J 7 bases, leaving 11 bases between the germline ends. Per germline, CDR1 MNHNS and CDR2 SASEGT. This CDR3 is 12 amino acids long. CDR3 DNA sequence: TGTGCCAGCCAAAAGACAGGTGAAAAACTGTTTTTT. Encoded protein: CASQKTGEKLFF.

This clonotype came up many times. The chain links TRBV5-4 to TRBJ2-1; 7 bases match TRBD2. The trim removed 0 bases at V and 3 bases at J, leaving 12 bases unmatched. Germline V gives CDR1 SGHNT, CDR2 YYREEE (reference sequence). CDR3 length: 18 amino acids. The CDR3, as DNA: TGTGCCAGCAGCTTGGAGGCAGTTGGGAGGGGCGTCTACAATGAGCAGTTCTTC. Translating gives CASSLEAVGRGVYNEQFF.

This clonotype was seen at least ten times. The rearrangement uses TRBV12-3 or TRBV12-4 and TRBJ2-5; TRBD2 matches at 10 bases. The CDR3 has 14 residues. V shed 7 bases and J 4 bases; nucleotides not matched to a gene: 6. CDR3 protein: CASTSGGAPETQYF. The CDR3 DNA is TGTGCCAGCACCAGCGGGGGGGCCCCAGAGACCCAGTACTTC.

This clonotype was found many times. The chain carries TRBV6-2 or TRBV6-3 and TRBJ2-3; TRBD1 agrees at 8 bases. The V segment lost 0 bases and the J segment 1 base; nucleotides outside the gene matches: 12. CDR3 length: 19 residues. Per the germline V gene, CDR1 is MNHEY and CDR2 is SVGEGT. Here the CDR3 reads CASSYSPLPGGSGTDTQYF. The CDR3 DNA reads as TGTGCCAGCAGTTACTCACCCCTACCAGGGGGCTCGGGCACAGATACGCAGTATTTT.

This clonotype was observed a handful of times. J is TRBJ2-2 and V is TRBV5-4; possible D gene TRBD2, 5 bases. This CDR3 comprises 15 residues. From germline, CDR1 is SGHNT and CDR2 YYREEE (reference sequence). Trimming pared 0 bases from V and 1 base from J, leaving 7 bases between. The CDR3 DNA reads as TGTGCCAGCAGCTTGGAGAGGGTGAACACCGGGGAGCTGTTTTTT. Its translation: CASSLERVNTGELFF.

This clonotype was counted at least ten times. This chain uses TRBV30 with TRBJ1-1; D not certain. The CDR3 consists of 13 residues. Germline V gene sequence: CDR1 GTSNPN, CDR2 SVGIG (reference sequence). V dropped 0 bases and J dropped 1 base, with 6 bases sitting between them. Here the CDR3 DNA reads TGTGCCTGGAGTGTTCAGAGGAACACTGAAGCTTTCTTT. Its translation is CAWSVQRNTEAFF.

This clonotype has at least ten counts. CDR3 sequence reads: CASRAGGGNGYTF. CDR3 nucleotide sequence: TGTGCCAGCAGGGCAGGGGGCGGGAACGGCTACACCTTC. V gene TRBV12-3 or TRBV12-4 combines with J gene TRBJ1-2; 8 positions match TRBD1. This CDR3 spans 13 amino acids. Germline trimming cut 6 bases from V and 8 bases from J; bases unmatched to any gene: 8.

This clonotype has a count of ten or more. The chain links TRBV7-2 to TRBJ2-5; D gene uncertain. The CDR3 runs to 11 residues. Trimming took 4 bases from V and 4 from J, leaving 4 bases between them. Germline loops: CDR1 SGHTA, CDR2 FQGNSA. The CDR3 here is CASSYRETQYF. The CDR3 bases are TGTGCCAGCAGCTATCGAGAGACCCAGTACTTC.

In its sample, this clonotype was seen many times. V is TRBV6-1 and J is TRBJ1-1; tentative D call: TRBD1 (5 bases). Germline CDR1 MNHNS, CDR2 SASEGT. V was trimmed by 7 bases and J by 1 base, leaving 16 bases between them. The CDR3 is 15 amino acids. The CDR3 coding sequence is TGTGCCAGCACCCCTTTAGGACACCCGAACACTGAAGCTTTCTTT. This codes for CASTPLGHPNTEAFF.

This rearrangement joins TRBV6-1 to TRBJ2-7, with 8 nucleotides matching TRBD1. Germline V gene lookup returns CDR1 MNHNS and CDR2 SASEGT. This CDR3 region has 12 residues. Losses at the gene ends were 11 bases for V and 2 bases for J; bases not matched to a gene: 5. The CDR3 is CAQRTGTYEQYF. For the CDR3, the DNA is TGTGCCCAGAGGACAGGGACCTACGAGCAGTACTTC.

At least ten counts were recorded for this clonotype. CDR3 DNA: TGTGCCAGCAGCGCCCAAACAGGGGGCAACGAGCAGTACTTC. Translated: CASSAQTGGNEQYF. The rearrangement uses TRBV9 and TRBJ2-7; 9 positions match TRBD1. The germline gives CDR1 SGDLS, CDR2 YYNGEE. The CDR3 contains 14 residues. J was trimmed by 5 bases and V by 3 bases; bases with no gene match: 6.

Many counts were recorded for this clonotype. The chain's CDR3 is CASTGKRGLDTEAFF. CDR3 bases: TGTGCCAGTACCGGCAAAAGAGGGTTGGACACTGAAGCTTTCTTT. J is TRBJ1-1 and V is TRBV19; no reliable D call. The ends were cut back, 7 bases at V and 3 bases at J, with 18 bases in the middle. The CDR3 is made up of 15 amino acids. Germline assignment: CDR1 LNHDA and CDR2 SQIVND (reference sequence).

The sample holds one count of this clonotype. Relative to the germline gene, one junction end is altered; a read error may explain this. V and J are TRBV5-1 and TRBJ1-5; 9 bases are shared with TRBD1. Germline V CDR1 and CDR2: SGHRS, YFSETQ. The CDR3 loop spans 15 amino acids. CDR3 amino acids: CASSSGTGFSQRQHF. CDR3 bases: TGCGCCAGCAGCTCCGGGACAGGGTTCAGTCAGCGCCAGCATTTT. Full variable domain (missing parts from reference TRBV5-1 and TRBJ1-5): KAGVTQTPRYLIKTRGQQVTLSCSPISGHRSVSWYQQTPGQGLQFLFEYFSETQRNKGNFPGRFSGRQFSNSRSEMNVSTLELGDSALYLCASSSGTGFSQRQHFGDGTRLSIL.

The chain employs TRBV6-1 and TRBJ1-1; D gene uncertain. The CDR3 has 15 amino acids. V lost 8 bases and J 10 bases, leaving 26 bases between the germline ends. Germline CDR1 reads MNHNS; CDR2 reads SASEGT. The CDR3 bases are TGTGCCAGCGGTGCCGACCGGGTCCGCAATCTTGGAGCTTTCTTT. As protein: CASGADRVRNLGAFF.

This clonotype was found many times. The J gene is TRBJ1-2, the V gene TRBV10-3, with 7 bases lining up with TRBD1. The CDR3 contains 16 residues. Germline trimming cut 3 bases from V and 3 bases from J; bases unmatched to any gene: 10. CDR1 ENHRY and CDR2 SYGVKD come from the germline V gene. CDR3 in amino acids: CAISDLGTARDYGYTF. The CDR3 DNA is TGTGCCATCAGTGACCTAGGGACAGCAAGGGACTATGGCTACACCTTC.

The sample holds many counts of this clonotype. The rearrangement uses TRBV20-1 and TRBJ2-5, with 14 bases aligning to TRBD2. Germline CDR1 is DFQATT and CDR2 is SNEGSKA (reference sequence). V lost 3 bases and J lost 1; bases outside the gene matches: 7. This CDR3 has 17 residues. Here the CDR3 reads CSASLGLAGGLQETQYF. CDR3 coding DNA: TGCAGTGCTAGTCTTGGACTAGCGGGGGGTCTCCAAGAGACCCAGTACTTC.

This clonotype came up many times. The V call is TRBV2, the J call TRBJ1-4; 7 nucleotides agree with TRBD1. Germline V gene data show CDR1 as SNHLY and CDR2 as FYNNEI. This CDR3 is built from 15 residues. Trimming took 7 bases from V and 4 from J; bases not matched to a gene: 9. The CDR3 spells CASTPWTGLNEKLFF. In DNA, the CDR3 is TGTGCCAGCACCCCATGGACAGGCCTTAATGAAAAACTGTTTTTT.